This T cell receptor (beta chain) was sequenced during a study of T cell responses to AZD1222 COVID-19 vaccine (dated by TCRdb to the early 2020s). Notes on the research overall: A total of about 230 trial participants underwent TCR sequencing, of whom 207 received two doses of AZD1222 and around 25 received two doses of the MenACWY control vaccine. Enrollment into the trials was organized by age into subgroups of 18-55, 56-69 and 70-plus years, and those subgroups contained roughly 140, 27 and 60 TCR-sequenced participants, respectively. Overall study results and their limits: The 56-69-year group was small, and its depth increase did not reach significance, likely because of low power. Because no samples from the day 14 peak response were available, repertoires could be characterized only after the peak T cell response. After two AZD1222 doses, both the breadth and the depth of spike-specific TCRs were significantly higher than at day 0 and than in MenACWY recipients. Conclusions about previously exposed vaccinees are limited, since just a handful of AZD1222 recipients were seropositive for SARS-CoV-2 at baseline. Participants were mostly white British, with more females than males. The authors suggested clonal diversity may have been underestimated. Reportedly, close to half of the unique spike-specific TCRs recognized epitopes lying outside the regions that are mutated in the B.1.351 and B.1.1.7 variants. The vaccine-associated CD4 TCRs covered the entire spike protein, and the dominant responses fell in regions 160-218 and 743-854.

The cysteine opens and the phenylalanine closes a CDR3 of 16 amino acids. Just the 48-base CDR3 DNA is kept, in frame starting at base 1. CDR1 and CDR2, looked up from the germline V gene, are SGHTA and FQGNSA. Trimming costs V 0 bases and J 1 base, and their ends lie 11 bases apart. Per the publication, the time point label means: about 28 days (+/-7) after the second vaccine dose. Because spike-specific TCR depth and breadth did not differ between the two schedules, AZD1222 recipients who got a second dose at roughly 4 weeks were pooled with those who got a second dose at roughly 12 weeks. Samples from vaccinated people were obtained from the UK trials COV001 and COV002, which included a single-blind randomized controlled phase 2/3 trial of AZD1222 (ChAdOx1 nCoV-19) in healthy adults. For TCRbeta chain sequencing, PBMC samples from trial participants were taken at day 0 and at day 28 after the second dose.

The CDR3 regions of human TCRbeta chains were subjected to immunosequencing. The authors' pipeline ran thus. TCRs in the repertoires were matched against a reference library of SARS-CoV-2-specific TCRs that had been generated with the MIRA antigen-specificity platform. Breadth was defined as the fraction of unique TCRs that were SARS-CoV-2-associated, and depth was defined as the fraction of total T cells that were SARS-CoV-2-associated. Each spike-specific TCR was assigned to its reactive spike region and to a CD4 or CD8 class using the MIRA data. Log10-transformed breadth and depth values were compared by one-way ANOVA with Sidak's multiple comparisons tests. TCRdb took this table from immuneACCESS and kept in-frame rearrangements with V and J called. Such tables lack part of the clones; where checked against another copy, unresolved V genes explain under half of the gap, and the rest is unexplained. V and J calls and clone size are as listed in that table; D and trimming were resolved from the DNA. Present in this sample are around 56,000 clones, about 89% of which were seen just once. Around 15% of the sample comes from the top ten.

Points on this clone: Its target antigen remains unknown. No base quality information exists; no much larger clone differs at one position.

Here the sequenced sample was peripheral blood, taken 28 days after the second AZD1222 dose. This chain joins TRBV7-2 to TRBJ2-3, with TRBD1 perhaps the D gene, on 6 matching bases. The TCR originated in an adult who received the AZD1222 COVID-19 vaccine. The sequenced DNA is TGTGCCAGCAGCTTAGCGCCGAAGGGGGGCACAGATACGCAGTATTTT. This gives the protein CASSLAPKGGTDTQYF.